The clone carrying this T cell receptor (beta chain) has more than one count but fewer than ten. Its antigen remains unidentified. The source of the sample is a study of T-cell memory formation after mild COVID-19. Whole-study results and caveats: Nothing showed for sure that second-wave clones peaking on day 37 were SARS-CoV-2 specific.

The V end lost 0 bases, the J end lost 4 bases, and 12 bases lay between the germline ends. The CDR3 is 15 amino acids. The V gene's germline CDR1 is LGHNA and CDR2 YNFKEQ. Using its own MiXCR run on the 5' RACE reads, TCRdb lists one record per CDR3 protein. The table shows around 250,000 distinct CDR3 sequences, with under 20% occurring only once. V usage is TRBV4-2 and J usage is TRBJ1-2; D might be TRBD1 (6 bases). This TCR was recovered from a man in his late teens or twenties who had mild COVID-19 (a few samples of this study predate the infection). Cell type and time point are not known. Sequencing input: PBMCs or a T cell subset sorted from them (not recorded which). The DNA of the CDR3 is TGTGCCAGCAGCCAAGATCAAGGACAGCCCTATGGCTACACCTTC. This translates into CASSQDQGQPYGYTF.